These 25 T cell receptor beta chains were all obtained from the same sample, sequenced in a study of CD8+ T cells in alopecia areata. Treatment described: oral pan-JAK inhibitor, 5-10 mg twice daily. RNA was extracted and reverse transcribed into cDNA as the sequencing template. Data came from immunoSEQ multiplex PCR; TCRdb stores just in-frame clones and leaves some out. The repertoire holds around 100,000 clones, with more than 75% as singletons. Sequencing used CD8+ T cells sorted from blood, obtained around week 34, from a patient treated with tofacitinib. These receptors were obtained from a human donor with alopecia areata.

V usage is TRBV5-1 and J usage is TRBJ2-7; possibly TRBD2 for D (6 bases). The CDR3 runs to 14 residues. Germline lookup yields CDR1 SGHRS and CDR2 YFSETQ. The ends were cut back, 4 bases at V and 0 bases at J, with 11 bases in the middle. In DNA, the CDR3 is TGCGCCAGCAGCGCGGCGGGGAACTCCTACGAGCAGTACTTC. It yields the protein CASSAAGNSYEQYF.

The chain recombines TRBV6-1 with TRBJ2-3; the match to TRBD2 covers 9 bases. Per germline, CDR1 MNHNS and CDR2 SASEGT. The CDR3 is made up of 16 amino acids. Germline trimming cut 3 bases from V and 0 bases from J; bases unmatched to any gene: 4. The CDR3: CASSDAAGGSTDTQYF. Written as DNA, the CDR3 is TGTGCCAGCAGTGACGCAGCGGGAGGCAGCACAGATACGCAGTATTTT.

The CDR3 DNA is TGTGCCAGCAGCCGGCTGGGAACAGATACGCAGTATTTT. Protein: CASSRLGTDTQYF. V gene TRBV7-2 combines with J gene TRBJ2-3; no firm D call. This CDR3 has 13 amino acids. Germline V lookup: CDR1 SGHTA, CDR2 FQGNSA. V was pared by 5 bases and J by 3 bases, with 9 bases between.

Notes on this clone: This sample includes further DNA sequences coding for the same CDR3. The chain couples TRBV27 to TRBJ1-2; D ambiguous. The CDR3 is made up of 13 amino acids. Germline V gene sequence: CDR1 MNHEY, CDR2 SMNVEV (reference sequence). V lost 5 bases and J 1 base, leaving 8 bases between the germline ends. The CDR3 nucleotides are TGTGCCAGCAGTCCCCAGGATAACTATGGCTACACCTTC. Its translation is CASSPQDNYGYTF.

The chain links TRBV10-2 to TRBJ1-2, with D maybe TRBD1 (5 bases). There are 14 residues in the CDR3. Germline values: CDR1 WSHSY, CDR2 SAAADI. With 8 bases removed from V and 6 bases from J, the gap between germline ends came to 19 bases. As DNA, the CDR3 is TGCGCCAGCGGGCGAGGTTGGGGCTTCGATGGCTACACCTTC. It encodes CASGRGWGFDGYTF.

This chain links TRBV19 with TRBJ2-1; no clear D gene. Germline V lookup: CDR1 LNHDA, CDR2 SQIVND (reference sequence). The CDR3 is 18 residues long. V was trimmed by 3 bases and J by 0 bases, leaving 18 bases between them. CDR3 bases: TGTGCCAGTAGTATGGGGTACCTGACCCCCGGCTCCTACAATGAGCAGTTCTTC. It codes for CASSMGYLTPGSYNEQFF.

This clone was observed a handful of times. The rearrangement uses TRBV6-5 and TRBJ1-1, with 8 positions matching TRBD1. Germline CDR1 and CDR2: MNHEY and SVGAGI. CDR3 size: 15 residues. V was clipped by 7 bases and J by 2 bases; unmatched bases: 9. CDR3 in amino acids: CASIETGVANTEAFF. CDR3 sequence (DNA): TGTGCCAGCATAGAGACAGGGGTGGCTAACACTGAAGCTTTCTTT.

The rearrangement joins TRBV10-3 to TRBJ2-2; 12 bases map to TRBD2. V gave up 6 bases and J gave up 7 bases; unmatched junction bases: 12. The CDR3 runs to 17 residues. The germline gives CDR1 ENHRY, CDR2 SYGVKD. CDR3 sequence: CAISAATSGSIGGELFF. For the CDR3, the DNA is TGTGCCATCAGCGCGGCGACTAGCGGGAGTATCGGCGGGGAGCTGTTTTTT.

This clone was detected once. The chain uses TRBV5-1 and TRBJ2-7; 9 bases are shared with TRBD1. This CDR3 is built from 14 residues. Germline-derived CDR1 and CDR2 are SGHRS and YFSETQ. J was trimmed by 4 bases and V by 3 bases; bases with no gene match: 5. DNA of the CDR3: TGCGCCAGCAGCTCAACAGGGGGCTTATACGAGCAGTACTTC. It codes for CASSSTGGLYEQYF.

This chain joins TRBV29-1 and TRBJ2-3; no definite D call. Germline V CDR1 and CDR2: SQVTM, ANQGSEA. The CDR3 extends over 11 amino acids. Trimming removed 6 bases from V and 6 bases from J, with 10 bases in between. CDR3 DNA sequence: TGCAGCGTAAGGGAAACTGATACGCAGTATTTT. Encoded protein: CSVRETDTQYF.

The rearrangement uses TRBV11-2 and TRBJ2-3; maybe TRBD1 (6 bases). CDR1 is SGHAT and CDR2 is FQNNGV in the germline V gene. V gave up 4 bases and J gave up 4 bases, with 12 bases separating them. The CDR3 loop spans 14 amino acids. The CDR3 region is CASSSIAGADTQYF. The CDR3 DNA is TGTGCCAGCAGCTCCATCGCAGGGGCAGATACGCAGTATTTT.

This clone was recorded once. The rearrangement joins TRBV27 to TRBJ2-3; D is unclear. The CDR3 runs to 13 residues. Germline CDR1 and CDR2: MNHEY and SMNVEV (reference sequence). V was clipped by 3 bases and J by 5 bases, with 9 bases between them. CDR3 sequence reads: CASSLSEIDTQYF. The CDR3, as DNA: TGTGCCAGCAGTTTGTCCGAGATAGATACGCAGTATTTT.

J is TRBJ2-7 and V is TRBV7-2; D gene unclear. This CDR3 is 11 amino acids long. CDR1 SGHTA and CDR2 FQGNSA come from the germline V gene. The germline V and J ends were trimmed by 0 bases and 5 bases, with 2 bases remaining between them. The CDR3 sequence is CASSLANEQYF. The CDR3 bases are TGTGCCAGCAGCTTAGCGAACGAGCAGTACTTC.

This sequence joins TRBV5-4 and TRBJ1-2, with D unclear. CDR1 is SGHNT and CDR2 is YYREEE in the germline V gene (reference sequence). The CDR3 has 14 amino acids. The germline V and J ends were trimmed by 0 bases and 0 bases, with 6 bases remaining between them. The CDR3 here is CASSLGGSNYGYTF. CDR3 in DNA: TGTGCCAGCAGCTTGGGGGGATCTAACTATGGCTACACCTTC.

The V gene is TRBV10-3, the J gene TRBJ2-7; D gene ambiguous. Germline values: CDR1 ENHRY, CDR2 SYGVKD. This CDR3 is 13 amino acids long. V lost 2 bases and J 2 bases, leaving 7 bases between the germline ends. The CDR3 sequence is CAISEVGTYEQYF. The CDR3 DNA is TGTGCCATCAGTGAGGTAGGGACCTACGAGCAGTACTTC.

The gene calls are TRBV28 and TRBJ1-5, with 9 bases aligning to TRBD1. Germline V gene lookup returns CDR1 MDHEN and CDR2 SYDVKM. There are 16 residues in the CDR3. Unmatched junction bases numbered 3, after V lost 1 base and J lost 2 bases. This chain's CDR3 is CASSLFRDRGNQPQHF. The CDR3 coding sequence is TGTGCCAGCAGTTTATTCCGGGACAGGGGCAATCAGCCCCAGCATTTT.

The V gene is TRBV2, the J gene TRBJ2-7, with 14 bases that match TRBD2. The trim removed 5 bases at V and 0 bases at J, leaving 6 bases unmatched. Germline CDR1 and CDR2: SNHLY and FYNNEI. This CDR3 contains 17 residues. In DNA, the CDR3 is TGTGCCAGCAGTTACGACGGGACTAGCGGGAGCTCCTACGAGCAGTACTTC. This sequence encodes CASSYDGTSGSSYEQYF.

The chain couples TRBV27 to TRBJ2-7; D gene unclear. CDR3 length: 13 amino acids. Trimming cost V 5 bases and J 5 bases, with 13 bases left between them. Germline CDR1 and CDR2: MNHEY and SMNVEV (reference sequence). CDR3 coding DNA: TGTGCCAGCAGTCATCCCGGACGGAACGAGCAGTACTTC. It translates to CASSHPGRNEQYF.

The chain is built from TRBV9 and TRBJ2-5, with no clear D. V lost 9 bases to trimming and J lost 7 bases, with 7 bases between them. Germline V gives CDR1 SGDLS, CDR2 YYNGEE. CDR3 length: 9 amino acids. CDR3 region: CATGRTQYF. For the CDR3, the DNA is TGTGCCACCGGAAGGACCCAGTACTTC.

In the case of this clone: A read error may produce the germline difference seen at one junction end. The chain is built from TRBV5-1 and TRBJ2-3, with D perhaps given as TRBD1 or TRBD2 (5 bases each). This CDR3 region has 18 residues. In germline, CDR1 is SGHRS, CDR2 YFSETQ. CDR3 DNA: TGCGCCAGCAGCCGACCAGCAACTGGGGACCAAAGCATAGATACGCAGTATTTT. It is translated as CASSRPATGDQSIDTQYF.

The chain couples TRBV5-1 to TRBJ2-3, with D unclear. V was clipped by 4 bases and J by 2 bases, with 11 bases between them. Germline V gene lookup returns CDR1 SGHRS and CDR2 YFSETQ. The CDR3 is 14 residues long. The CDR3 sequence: CASSLERATDTQYF. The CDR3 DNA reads TGCGCCAGCAGCCTTGAAAGAGCCACAGATACGCAGTATTTT.

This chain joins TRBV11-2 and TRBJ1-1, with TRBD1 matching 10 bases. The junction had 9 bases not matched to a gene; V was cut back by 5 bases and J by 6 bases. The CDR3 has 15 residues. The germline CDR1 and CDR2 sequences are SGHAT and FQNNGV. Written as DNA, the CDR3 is TGTGCCAGCAGCAACACCGGGACAGGGGTTTCTGAAGCTTTCTTT. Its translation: CASSNTGTGVSEAFF.

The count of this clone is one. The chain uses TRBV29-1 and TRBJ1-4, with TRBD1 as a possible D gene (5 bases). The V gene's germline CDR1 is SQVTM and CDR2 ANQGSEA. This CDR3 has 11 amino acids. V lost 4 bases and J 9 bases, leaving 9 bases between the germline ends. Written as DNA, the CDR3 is TGCAGCGTTGTCGGGGACCAAAAACTGTTTTTT. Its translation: CSVVGDQKLFF.

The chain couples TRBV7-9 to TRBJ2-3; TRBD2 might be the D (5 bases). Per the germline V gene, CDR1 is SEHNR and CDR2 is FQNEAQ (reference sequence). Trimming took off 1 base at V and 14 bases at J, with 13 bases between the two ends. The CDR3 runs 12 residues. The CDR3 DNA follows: TGTGCCAGCAGCTTAGATGCGAGAGGGTGGTATTTT. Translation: CASSLDARGWYF. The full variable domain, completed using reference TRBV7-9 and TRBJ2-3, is DTGVSQNPRHKITKRGQNVTFRCDPISEHNRLYWYRQTLGQGPEFLTYFQNEAQLEKSRLLSDRFSAERPKGSFSTLEIQRTEQGDSAMYLCASSLDARGWYFGPGTRLTVL.

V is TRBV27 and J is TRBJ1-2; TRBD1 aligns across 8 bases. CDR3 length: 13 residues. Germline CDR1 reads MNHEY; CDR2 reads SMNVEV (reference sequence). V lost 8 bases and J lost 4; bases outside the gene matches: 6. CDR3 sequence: CASSGGAFYGYTF. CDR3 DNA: TGTGCCAGCTCAGGGGGCGCTTTCTATGGCTACACCTTC.